These 21 T cell receptor beta chains originate from one sample sequenced in a study of blood T cell repertoires in COVID-19. Generated by immunoSEQ multiplex PCR, the TCRdb table keeps only in-frame clones and is missing some. The sample has under 200,000 clones, over 75% seen once. Sample: peripheral blood. All receptors come from a woman older than 75 with acute or convalescent COVID-19.

This clone was detected only a few times. This chain connects TRBV6-5 to TRBJ1-6; D is uncertain. The CDR3 contains 14 residues. With 5 bases removed from V and 14 bases from J, the gap between germline ends came to 19 bases. CDR1 and CDR2 from the germline V gene are MNHEY and SVGAGI. Here the CDR3 reads CASSLAGREDSLHF. In DNA, the CDR3 is TGTGCCAGCAGTCTGGCGGGGAGGGAGGATTCCCTCCACTTT.

The chain carries TRBV23-1 and TRBJ1-1; TRBD1 is a possible D gene (5 bases). TRBV23-1 is classed as an ORF, of uncertain function. The CDR3 totals 18 residues. The V end was cut by 6 bases, the J end by 3 bases, with 26 bases between. The CDR3 DNA reads TGCGCCAGCAGAACCTCTTGCCCGCATGGGGTAGGGGACACTGAAGCTTTCTTT. This translates into CASRTSCPHGVGDTEAFF.

A single count supports this clone. J is TRBJ1-1 and V is TRBV5-1; 8 bases fit TRBD1. After removal of 4 bases from V and 1 base from J, the junction contained 6 bases not matched to a gene. CDR1 and CDR2 from the germline V gene are SGHRS and YFSETQ. The CDR3 consists of 15 residues. The CDR3 protein is CASSNGQGRNTEAFF. Written as DNA, the CDR3 is TGCGCCAGCAGCAACGGACAGGGAAGGAACACTGAAGCTTTCTTT.

This chain joins TRBV5-1 and TRBJ2-3, with 9 bases that match TRBD2. V trimming: 0 bases; J trimming: 5 bases; junction bases outside the gene matches: 7. In germline, CDR1 is SGHRS, CDR2 YFSETQ. This CDR3 is 16 amino acids long. The DNA for the CDR3 is TGCGCCAGCAGCTTGGCGGCGGGGGGGCTCGGAGATACGCAGTATTTT. It translates to CASSLAAGGLGDTQYF. The full variable domain, completed using reference TRBV5-1 and TRBJ2-3, is KAGVTQTPRYLIKTRGQQVTLSCSPISGHRSVSWYQQTPGQGLQFLFEYFSETQRNKGNFPGRFSGRQFSNSRSEMNVSTLELGDSALYLCASSLAAGGLGDTQYFGPGTRLTVL.

Concerning this clone: Distinct nucleotide sequences in the sample also encode this CDR3. V gene TRBV9 combines with J gene TRBJ2-1; D ambiguous. Germline loops: CDR1 SGDLS, CDR2 YYNGEE. CDR3 length: 15 residues. The V end lost 1 base, the J end lost 0 bases, and 8 bases lay between the germline ends. CDR3 amino acids: CASSVSGSSYNEQFF. The CDR3 coding sequence is TGTGCCAGCAGCGTATCAGGCAGCTCCTACAATGAGCAGTTCTTC.

The rearrangement links TRBV7-9 to TRBJ2-1; tentative D call: TRBD1 (5 bases). V gave up 5 bases and J gave up 5 bases, with 16 bases separating them. The CDR3 totals 15 residues. Germline CDR1 and CDR2: SEHNR and FQNEAQ (reference sequence). This CDR3 reads CASSLGQGNHNEQFF. CDR3 in DNA: TGTGCCAGCAGCCTCGGTCAGGGAAACCACAATGAGCAGTTCTTC.

The chain couples TRBV7-8 to TRBJ2-7; 8 nucleotides align to TRBD1. Germline V lookup: CDR1 SGHVS, CDR2 FQNEAQ. The CDR3 extends over 16 amino acids. V shed 7 bases, J shed 3 bases, and the junction held 14 bases outside the gene matches. CDR3 residues: CASIPSLRTGNYEQYF. CDR3 nucleotides: TGTGCCAGCATCCCATCTCTTCGGACAGGGAACTACGAGCAGTACTTC.

This rearrangement joins TRBV20-1 to TRBJ1-2; the match to TRBD1 covers 9 bases. The CDR3 is 16 amino acids. V gave up 3 bases and J gave up 0 bases; unmatched junction bases: 8. Germline CDR1 is DFQATT and CDR2 is SNEGSKA (reference sequence). The CDR3 DNA is TGCAGTGCTAGTGGGGGACAGGGAGTATCTAACTATGGCTACACCTTC. It translates to CSASGGQGVSNYGYTF.

The V and J genes are TRBV29-1 and TRBJ2-6; D is unresolved. The V and J ends lost 4 bases and 0 bases respectively, with 4 bases between them. Germline V gives CDR1 SQVTM, CDR2 ANQGSEA. This CDR3 region has 13 residues. CDR3 amino acids: CSVAISGANVLTF. CDR3 sequence (DNA): TGCAGCGTTGCTATCTCTGGGGCCAACGTCCTGACTTTC.

This clone was seen just once. The chain recombines TRBV3-1 (or the pseudogene TRBV3-2) with TRBJ1-2; D is undetermined. The CDR3 is 14 residues long. V dropped 0 bases and J dropped 8 bases, with 13 bases sitting between them. Germline V gives CDR1 LGHDT, CDR2 YNNKEL (reference sequence). The CDR3 sequence is CASSQDRGYDGYTF. The CDR3 bases are TGTGCCAGCAGCCAAGATCGAGGGTATGACGGCTACACCTTC.

The chain employs TRBV19 and TRBJ2-5, with 12 bases fitting TRBD2. The V and J ends lost 5 bases and 0 bases, in that order; junction bases with no gene match: 4. The germline gives CDR1 LNHDA, CDR2 SQIVND (reference sequence). The CDR3 extends over 16 amino acids. The CDR3 spells CASSVRLAGDQETQYF. The CDR3 bases are TGTGCCAGTAGTGTCCGACTAGCGGGAGACCAAGAGACCCAGTACTTC.

The chain carries TRBV28 and TRBJ2-5; 9 positions match TRBD1. Per the germline V gene, CDR1 is MDHEN and CDR2 is SYDVKM. V was clipped by 6 bases and J by 4 bases; unmatched bases: 9. The CDR3 extends over 15 amino acids. The CDR3 DNA is TGTGCCAGCAGATTACGGCGGGACAGGGTAGAGACCCAGTACTTC. It encodes CASRLRRDRVETQYF.

This clone showed up just once. The chain links TRBV19 to TRBJ2-2; a possible D gene is TRBD2 (6 bases). The CDR3 has 13 amino acids. Germline lookup yields CDR1 LNHDA and CDR2 SQIVND (reference sequence). V was cut by 7 bases and J by 6 bases, with 12 bases left in between. The CDR3 sequence is CASIPSSAGELFF. In nucleotides, the CDR3 is TGTGCCAGTATTCCCTCTAGCGCCGGGGAGCTGTTTTTT.

The chain couples TRBV10-2 to TRBJ2-5, with D possibly matching TRBD2 (5 bases). This CDR3 region has 12 residues. V lost 7 bases and J 4 bases, leaving 10 bases between the germline ends. From germline, CDR1 is WSHSY and CDR2 SAAADI. The CDR3 spells CASTGRGETQYF. The CDR3 DNA follows: TGCGCCAGCACGGGGAGAGGAGAGACCCAGTACTTC.

The rearrangement uses TRBV5-5 and TRBJ1-4; weak D call: TRBD1 (5 bases). V was shortened by 1 base and J by 7 bases, with 8 bases between the two germline ends. Germline assignment: CDR1 SGHKS and CDR2 YYEKEE (reference sequence). This CDR3 has 13 residues. This chain's CDR3 is CASSLRGGEKLFF. The CDR3 DNA is TGTGCCAGCAGCTTGCGGGGGGGTGAAAAACTGTTTTTT. The variable domain in full, completed from reference TRBV5-5 and TRBJ1-4, reads DAGVTQSPTHLIKTRGQQVTLRCSPISGHKSVSWYQQVLGQGPQFIFQYYEKEERGRGNFPDRFSARQFPNYSSELNVNALLLGDSALYLCASSLRGGEKLFFGSGTQLSVL.

CDR3: CASRIGDQPQHF. The CDR3 bases are TGCGCCAGCCGGATAGGGGATCAGCCCCAGCATTTT. The chain has TRBV23-1 and TRBJ1-5, with D perhaps matching TRBD1 (5 bases). TRBV23-1 carries the ORF label, with uncertain function. With 8 bases removed from V and 5 bases from J, the gap between germline ends came to 10 bases. The CDR3 runs to 12 residues.

The J gene is TRBJ1-5, the V gene TRBV27, with D perhaps TRBD1 (5 bases). Between the trimmed V and J ends, which lost 0 bases and 7 bases, there was a span of 13 bases. In germline, CDR1 is MNHEY, CDR2 SMNVEV (reference sequence). The CDR3 is 15 residues long. DNA for the CDR3: TGTGCCAGCAGTTTATCTGTGGGGCTGAGGCAGCCCCAGCATTTT. The encoded protein is CASSLSVGLRQPQHF.

The V call is TRBV3-1 (or the pseudogene TRBV3-2), the J call TRBJ1-1, with 7 bases matching TRBD1. This CDR3 is 15 amino acids long. CDR1 is LGHDT, CDR2 YNNKEL, per germline (reference sequence). Germline trimming cut 4 bases from V and 5 bases from J; bases unmatched to any gene: 10. CDR3 nucleotides: TGTGCCAGCAGCCGCACCCGGGACAGAAGTACTGAAGCTTTCTTT. Translation: CASSRTRDRSTEAFF.

The rearrangement joins TRBV4-1 to TRBJ1-6; 8 bases agree with TRBD1. The CDR3 is 16 amino acids. Germline CDR1 reads MGHRA; CDR2 reads YSYEKL. V shed 0 bases, J shed 9 bases, and the junction held 7 bases outside the gene matches. CDR3 residues: CASSQERETGVSPLHF. CDR3 DNA: TGCGCCAGCAGCCAAGAGAGGGAGACAGGGGTTTCACCCCTCCACTTT.

V gene TRBV7-2 combines with J gene TRBJ2-7; 8 nucleotides align to TRBD1. The CDR3 length is 15 residues. Looked up from germline, CDR1 is SGHTA and CDR2 is FQGNSA. V was pared by 1 base and J by 0 bases, with 2 bases of the junction left unmatched. The CDR3: CASSLGQGSSYEQYF. CDR3 nucleotide sequence: TGTGCCAGCAGCTTAGGACAGGGGAGCTCCTACGAGCAGTACTTC.

V usage is TRBV7-9 and J usage is TRBJ1-3; no clear D gene. The V gene lost 8 bases and the J gene lost 0 bases, with 17 bases spanning the gap. The length of the CDR3 is 16 residues. Germline loops: CDR1 SEHNR, CDR2 FQNEAQ (reference sequence). The CDR3 nucleotides read TGTGCCAGCGGGCTCGGCCCATATCGCTCTGGAAACACCATATATTTT. This translates into CASGLGPYRSGNTIYF.